This T cell receptor (beta chain) was sequenced during a study of T cells after yellow fever vaccination. Findings of the study overall: Abundant clonotypes from the bulk population could contaminate FACS-sorted repertoires. CD4 and CD8 compartments shared a small share of clonotypes.

The V and J ends lost 5 bases and 3 bases respectively, with 11 bases between them. CDR3 length equals 13 residues. Germline V gives CDR1 MNHEY, CDR2 SVGAGI. Points on this clonotype: The target antigen is unknown.

TCR cDNA, made by 5'RACE template switching, carried an added universal primer site and UMIs. MiXCR was run by TCRdb on the 5' RACE reads, yielding one entry per CDR3 protein. The sample holds 100,000 to 150,000 distinct CDR3 sequences, almost 9% seen once. This receptor was taken from a man younger than 30 who received the YFV17D yellow fever vaccine. The sample was CD8+ T cells sorted from PBMCs, taken on the day of the yellow fever booster vaccination. The gene calls are TRBV6-5 and TRBJ2-7; D gene ambiguous. This CDR3 is CASSPRHGYEQYF. CDR3 in DNA: TGTGCCAGCAGTCCCCGACACGGCTACGAGCAGTACTTC.